Listed here is a single T cell receptor beta chain. The record originates from a study of cytomegalovirus exposure and HLA in healthy donors. PCR employed 60 Vbeta and 13 Jbeta primers. Using immunoSEQ multiplex PCR, the repertoire was profiled, and TCRdb retains in-frame clones only, with some absent. The table has 130,000 or so clones, 70% to 80% seen once; the top ten hold roughly 9%. Trimming stripped 5 bases from V and 7 bases from J, with 14 bases between. From germline, CDR1 is SGHVS and CDR2 FNYEAQ. The CDR3 runs to 14 residues. V and J are TRBV7-6 and TRBJ2-2; D is perhaps TRBD2 (7 bases). The sample consisted of PBMCs. This TCR derives from a woman in her 50s in good health and CMV-seropositive. Here the CDR3 reads CASSAAGAVGELFF. The CDR3 coding sequence is TGTGCCAGCAGCGCGGCGGGGGCGGTCGGGGAGCTGTTTTTT.